One and the same sample provided the 20 T cell receptor beta chains below, sequenced in a study of T-cell memory formation after mild COVID-19. TCRdb used MiXCR to reprocess the 5' RACE reads, holding one entry per CDR3 protein. The top ten clones hold around a fifth of a sample with about 350,000 distinct CDR3 sequences, roughly 13% of them seen once. Sequencing was carried out using PBMCs or a T cell subset sorted from them (not recorded which). The receptor set was obtained from a man aged 18 to 30 who had mild COVID-19 (a few samples of this study predate the infection). Cell type and time point are not known.

This clonotype was seen a handful of times. The chain employs TRBV10-3 and TRBJ1-1, with unresolved D. Germline V lookup: CDR1 ENHRY, CDR2 SYGVKD. The CDR3 is made up of 13 amino acids. Trimming cost V 2 bases and J 5 bases, with 9 bases left between them. The CDR3 nucleotides are TGTGCCATCAGTGAGACGTTTTGGACTGAAGCTTTCTTT. This gives the protein CAISETFWTEAFF.

The genes are TRBV6-6 and TRBJ2-7; TRBD1 is a possible D gene (5 bases). Germline assignment: CDR1 MNHNY and CDR2 SVGAGI (reference sequence). The germline V and J ends were trimmed by 0 bases and 2 bases, with 14 bases remaining between them. The CDR3 is made up of 16 amino acids. Here the CDR3 reads CASSYSAGKITYEQYF. The CDR3 DNA reads TGTGCCAGCAGTTACTCGGCAGGGAAGATAACCTACGAGCAGTACTTC.

This clonotype was observed a few times. This chain connects TRBV5-6 to TRBJ1-5; no firm D call. This CDR3 is built from 14 residues. Germline lookup yields CDR1 SGHDT and CDR2 YYEEEE. Trimming cost V 0 bases and J 1 base, with 5 bases left between them. DNA of the CDR3: TGTGCCAGCAGCTTGGTTAACAGCAATCAGCCCCAGCATTTT. This gives the protein CASSLVNSNQPQHF.

This clonotype was observed a handful of times. The V call is TRBV5-5, the J call TRBJ1-1, with TRBD1 matching over 8 bases. This CDR3 is built from 13 residues. Germline values: CDR1 SGHKS, CDR2 YYEKEE (reference sequence). Germline trimming cut 4 bases from V and 8 bases from J; bases unmatched to any gene: 7. The CDR3: CASSPWTGREAFF. The CDR3 region has the DNA TGTGCCAGCAGCCCTTGGACAGGGAGAGAAGCTTTCTTT.

The chain recombines TRBV5-1 with TRBJ2-3, with 13 nucleotides matching TRBD2. This CDR3 has 14 amino acids. J lost 4 bases, V lost 7 bases, and 3 bases had no gene match. Germline CDR1 SGHRS, CDR2 YFSETQ. The CDR3 region is CASHGTSGADTQYF. The CDR3 nucleotides read TGCGCCAGCCACGGGACTAGCGGGGCAGATACGCAGTATTTT.

This clonotype was observed a handful of times. J is TRBJ1-2 and V is TRBV7-3, with 7 nucleotides matching TRBD1. The CDR3 has 13 residues. Trimming removed 3 bases from V and 4 bases from J; junction bases left unmatched: 2. Germline values: CDR1 SGHTA, CDR2 FQGTGA. The DNA for the CDR3 is TGTGCCAGCAGCTTTTCAGGGGGCTATGGCTACACCTTC. Translation gives CASSFSGGYGYTF.

The rearrangement joins TRBV28 to TRBJ1-1; tentatively, D is TRBD1 (5 bases). This CDR3 spans 14 amino acids. Per the germline V gene, CDR1 is MDHEN and CDR2 is SYDVKM. V lost 5 bases and J lost 4, with 14 bases in between. CDR3 DNA: TGTGCCAGCAGTGTGGCAGGGAGGGGCACTGAAGCTTTCTTT. Residues: CASSVAGRGTEAFF.

This chain joins TRBV2 and TRBJ2-5; no clear D. Trimming pared 8 bases from V and 4 bases from J, leaving 11 bases between. The CDR3 has 12 residues. Germline CDR1 is SNHLY and CDR2 is FYNNEI. The CDR3 is CASSERRETQYF. CDR3 bases: TGTGCCAGCTCCGAGCGAAGAGAGACCCAGTACTTC. The full variable domain, rest sourced from reference TRBV2 and TRBJ2-5, is EPEVTQTPSHQVTQMGQEVILRCVPISNHLYFYWYRQILGQKVEFLVSFYNNEISEKSEIFDDQFSVERPDGSNFTLKIRSTKLEDSAMYFCASSERRETQYFGPGTRLLVL.

This rearrangement joins TRBV4-1 to TRBJ1-4; 8 bases map to TRBD1. The CDR3 has 14 residues. Trimming at V came to 1 base and at J to 5 bases, leaving 0 bases not matched to a gene. Germline lookup yields CDR1 MGHRA and CDR2 YSYEKL. The CDR3 loop is CASSQGQGNEKLFF. CDR3 coding DNA: TGCGCCAGCAGCCAAGGACAGGGGAATGAAAAACTGTTTTTT.

This chain links TRBV5-6 with TRBJ2-7; TRBD1 aligns across 7 bases. The CDR3 totals 14 residues. J was trimmed by 0 bases and V by 2 bases; bases with no gene match: 2. Per the germline V gene, CDR1 is SGHDT and CDR2 is YYEEEE. The CDR3 region has the DNA TGTGCCAGCAGCTTCGGGACAGACTCCTACGAGCAGTACGTC. Protein product: CASSFGTDSYEQYV.

There are a few counts of this clonotype. The chain combines TRBV6-5 with TRBJ2-1; D remains unclear. The CDR3 has 16 amino acids. The germline V and J ends were trimmed by 4 bases and 0 bases, with 13 bases remaining between them. Germline-derived CDR1 and CDR2 are MNHEY and SVGAGI. The CDR3 coding sequence is TGTGCCAGCAGTTTCACGGACGCAAGCTCCTACAATGAGCAGTTCTTC. Protein: CASSFTDASSYNEQFF.

This clonotype has only a few counts. The V gene is TRBV24-1, the J gene TRBJ2-1, with 8 bases that match TRBD1. Germline V lookup: CDR1 KGHDR, CDR2 SFDVKD. Unmatched junction bases numbered 12, after V lost 5 bases and J lost 7 bases. The CDR3 length is 16 residues. CDR3 bases: TGTGCCACCAGTGGAGGGTCGGCAGGGGGCTTGAATGAGCAGTTCTTC. Translating it yields CATSGGSAGGLNEQFF.

The table lists this clonotype with many counts. The V and J genes are TRBV20-1 and TRBJ2-5, with 13 bases lining up with TRBD2. The V gene end was trimmed by 1 base and the J gene end by 5 bases; junction bases not matched to a gene: 1. In germline, CDR1 is DFQATT, CDR2 SNEGSKA (reference sequence). This CDR3 is 14 amino acids long. CDR3 residues: CSARVLAGGETQYF. The CDR3 nucleotides are TGCAGTGCTAGAGTACTAGCGGGGGGGGAGACCCAGTACTTC.

The CDR3 sequence is CSASSRQLGYGYTF. The CDR3, as DNA: TGCAGTGCTAGTTCCAGGCAACTCGGCTATGGCTACACCTTC. The chain is built from TRBV20-1 and TRBJ1-2; no definite D call. This CDR3 is built from 14 residues. CDR1 is DFQATT, CDR2 SNEGSKA, per germline (reference sequence). Trimming cost V 3 bases and J 4 bases, with 15 bases left between them.

V and J are TRBV7-9 and TRBJ2-7; D may correspond to TRBD1 or TRBD2 (5 bases each). Deletions cut 5 bases from V and 11 bases from J, with 16 bases between. The germline V gene has CDR1 SEHNR and CDR2 FQNEAQ (reference sequence). This CDR3 comprises 12 residues. The CDR3 bases are TGTGCCAGCAGCCCCGGGACGGACTCGGAGTACGTC. It is translated as CASSPGTDSEYV.

The chain recombines TRBV6-5 with TRBJ1-4; 7 bases fit TRBD1. The CDR3 is 15 residues long. V was clipped by 0 bases and J by 4 bases; unmatched bases: 2. Germline V gene data show CDR1 as MNHEY and CDR2 as SVGAGI. DNA of the CDR3: TGTGCCAGCAGTTACTCGTGGGACAGTAATGAAAAACTGTTTTTT. Its translation is CASSYSWDSNEKLFF.

In this sample, this clonotype turned up many times. The rearrangement uses TRBV28 and TRBJ2-7; 13 positions agree with TRBD2. Germline CDR1 reads MDHEN; CDR2 reads SYDVKM. V lost 5 bases to trimming and J lost 9 bases; unmatched junction nucleotides: 13. This CDR3 contains 16 residues. CDR3 bases: TGTGCCAGCAGTCCCAGTGGGACTAGCGGGGTACGAGGGCAGTACGTC. It yields the protein CASSPSGTSGVRGQYV.

The chain recombines TRBV3-1 with TRBJ1-1; D is perhaps TRBD1 (5 bases). V gave up 3 bases and J gave up 3 bases, with 14 bases separating them. The CDR3 covers 15 residues. The germline V gene has CDR1 LGHDT and CDR2 YNNKEL (reference sequence). The CDR3 protein is CASSHRDSGYTEAFF. The CDR3 region has the DNA TGTGCCAGCAGCCACCGGGACTCGGGATACACTGAAGCTTTCTTT.

This clonotype was observed a handful of times. V gene TRBV28 combines with J gene TRBJ2-1; possible D gene TRBD2, 7 bases. This CDR3 has 13 amino acids. The germline V gene has CDR1 MDHEN and CDR2 SYDVKM. Trimming stripped 6 bases from V and 9 bases from J, with 15 bases between. The CDR3 spells CASRAAGEGEQFF. In DNA, the CDR3 is TGTGCCAGCAGGGCGGCAGGGGAGGGTGAGCAGTTCTTC.

This clonotype was detected a few times. V is TRBV18 and J is TRBJ2-3; TRBD1 is a possible D gene (6 bases). This CDR3 spans 14 amino acids. CDR1 is KGHSH and CDR2 is LQKENI in the germline V gene. V was cut by 1 base and J by 6 bases, with 11 bases left in between. The CDR3 sequence is CASSPRQGTDTQYF. CDR3 nucleotide sequence: TGTGCCAGCTCACCACGGCAGGGGACGGATACGCAGTATTTT.